The 27 T cell receptor beta chains listed next were all sequenced from one sample in a study of identical twins. TCRdb reprocessed the 5' RACE reads via MiXCR and lists one record per CDR3 protein. The data show some 590,000 distinct CDR3 sequences, with approximately 10% seen just once and roughly 3% held by the top ten. These data were likewise used in another study, on yellow fever vaccine responses in identical twins.

The sequenced material came from PBMCs. These receptors were taken from a woman in her late teens or twenties in good health.

This chain uses TRBV24-1 with TRBJ2-1; TRBD1 matches at 9 bases. Trimming at V came to 3 bases and at J to 7 bases, leaving 9 bases not matched to a gene. This CDR3 is built from 16 residues. Germline loops: CDR1 KGHDR, CDR2 SFDVKD. CDR3 in amino acids: CATSDPRGQGRNEQFF. The CDR3 region has the DNA TGTGCCACCAGTGATCCGAGAGGACAGGGGCGGAATGAGCAGTTCTTC.

This clonotype appeared many times. The CDR3 nucleotides are TGCGCCAGCAGCCAAGATGCTTTGAGCTCCTACAATGAGCAGTTCTTC. This translates into CASSQDALSSYNEQFF. The J gene is TRBJ2-1, the V gene TRBV4-3; D is ambiguous. The CDR3 consists of 16 residues. V lost 0 bases, J lost 0 bases, and 9 bases lay in between. Germline assignment: CDR1 LGHNA and CDR2 YSLEER.

With respect to this clonotype: The CDR3 end shows no conserved phenylalanine or tryptophan, and so a read error is likely. The rearrangement links TRBV9 to TRBJ2-3, with unresolved D. Germline CDR1 is SGDLS and CDR2 is YYNGEE. The CDR3 covers 10 residues. The V gene lost 3 bases and the J gene lost 5 bases, with 1 base spanning the gap. The CDR3 nucleotides are TGTGCCAGCAGCGGAGATACGCAGTATCTT. It yields the protein CASSGDTQYL.

This clonotype was seen a handful of times. The J gene is TRBJ2-7, the V gene TRBV20-1; D remains ambiguous. In germline, CDR1 is DFQATT, CDR2 SNEGSKA (reference sequence). The CDR3 sequence is 12 residues long. Trimming left V 5 bases short and J 4 bases short, with 12 bases between. CDR3 nucleotide sequence: TGCAGTGCTTTCCTTGCACTTTACGAGCAGTACTTC. This encodes CSAFLALYEQYF.

CDR3 sequence (DNA): TGTGCCAGCAGTATCGTACCGAGCTCCTACAATGAGCAGTTCTTC. Amino acids: CASSIVPSSYNEQFF. The rearrangement uses TRBV27 and TRBJ2-1, with D unclear. Germline CDR1 and CDR2: MNHEY and SMNVEV (reference sequence). The V end lost 5 bases, the J end lost 0 bases, and 11 bases lay between the germline ends. This CDR3 has 15 amino acids.

This clonotype was recorded many times. The chain recombines TRBV7-2 with TRBJ2-3; 10 nucleotides agree with TRBD2. Germline V gene data show CDR1 as SGHTA and CDR2 as FQGNSA. Trimming cost V 1 base and J 1 base; bases outside gene matches: 5. This CDR3 has 17 residues. CDR3 sequence: CASSLVPLAGGTDTQYF. CDR3 nucleotides: TGTGCCAGCAGCTTAGTTCCGCTAGCGGGGGGCACAGATACGCAGTATTTT.

This clonotype was counted ten times or more. The CDR3 DNA is TGTGCCAGCAGTTACGGGACTAGCGGGAGCAATGAGCAGTTCTTC. Residues: CASSYGTSGSNEQFF. This chain connects TRBV6-2 or TRBV6-3 to TRBJ2-1; 14 bases are a match to TRBD2. The CDR3 runs 15 residues. V gave up 2 bases and J gave up 6 bases; unmatched junction bases: 0. Looked up from germline, CDR1 is MNHEY and CDR2 is SVGEGT.

This chain links TRBV18 with TRBJ2-7, with D possibly called TRBD1 or TRBD2 (5 bases each). The CDR3 length is 15 residues. Per germline, CDR1 KGHSH and CDR2 LQKENI. Deletions cut 1 base from V and 4 bases from J, with 14 bases between. In DNA, the CDR3 is TGTGCCAGCTCACCACGGCAGGGAGATCCTTACGAGCAGTACTTC. Protein: CASSPRQGDPYEQYF.

This clonotype was counted a few times. In nucleotides, the CDR3 is TGTGCCAGCAGCACTCTACAAGGCTACGAGCAGTACTTC. Translated: CASSTLQGYEQYF. The rearrangement joins TRBV28 to TRBJ2-7; D not resolved. The ends were cut back, 6 bases at V and 3 bases at J, with 12 bases in the middle. CDR1 is MDHEN, CDR2 SYDVKM, per germline. The CDR3 spans 13 residues.

This clonotype was recorded a few times. The chain joins TRBV25-1 to TRBJ2-3, with 8 bases fitting TRBD2. The CDR3 is made up of 17 amino acids. V shed 4 bases, J shed 1 base, and the junction held 10 bases outside the gene matches. The germline CDR1 and CDR2 sequences are MGHDK and SYGVNS. The DNA for the CDR3 is TGTGCCAGCAGTGTGGGTACGTCAGCGGGGGGCACAGATACGCAGTATTTT. This translates into CASSVGTSAGGTDTQYF.

Only a few counts were recorded for this clonotype. The chain is built from TRBV15 and TRBJ2-7; D is undetermined. Trimming took off 1 base at V and 5 bases at J, with 12 bases between the two ends. This CDR3 comprises 14 residues. CDR1 and CDR2 (germline): LNHNV, YYDKDF (reference sequence). DNA for the CDR3: TGTGCCACCAGCAGAGGGTCTCCGGTCAACGAGCAGTACTTC. Protein: CATSRGSPVNEQYF. Looking up the rest from reference TRBV15 and TRBJ2-7 gives the full variable domain: DAMVIQNPRYQVTQFGKPVTLSCSQTLNHNVMYWYQQKSSQAPKLLFHYYDKDFNNEADTPDNFQSRRPNTSFCFLDIRSPGLGDTAMYLCATSRGSPVNEQYFGPGTRLTVT.

This chain links TRBV20-1 with TRBJ2-5, with TRBD1 matching 10 bases. V lost 5 bases to trimming and J lost 3 bases; unmatched junction nucleotides: 9. The germline V gene has CDR1 DFQATT and CDR2 SNEGSKA (reference sequence). The CDR3 runs 15 residues. Here the CDR3 reads CSAPAFGTGEETQYF. CDR3 bases: TGCAGTGCTCCGGCCTTCGGGACAGGGGAAGAGACCCAGTACTTC.

This clonotype was seen ten or more times. This chain connects TRBV12-3 or TRBV12-4 to TRBJ2-5; no firm D call. V lost 3 bases, J lost 5 bases, and 10 bases lay in between. The CDR3 covers 13 residues. The CDR3 DNA reads as TGTGCCAGCAGTTTTCCCCAGGAGGAGACCCAGTACTTC. Residues: CASSFPQEETQYF.

The rearrangement joins TRBV20-1 to TRBJ2-1; 12 positions agree with TRBD2. The CDR3 runs to 15 residues. In germline, CDR1 is DFQATT, CDR2 SNEGSKA (reference sequence). Trimming cost V 6 bases and J 7 bases; bases outside gene matches: 10. The CDR3 region has the DNA TGCAGTGCCCGGTCCCGACTAGCGGGAGTGAATGAGCAGTTCTTC. Amino acids: CSARSRLAGVNEQFF.

This clonotype was detected a few times. The J gene is TRBJ2-6, the V gene TRBV28; perhaps TRBD1 as D (6 bases). Germline CDR1 and CDR2: MDHEN and SYDVKM. This CDR3 contains 15 residues. V was clipped by 5 bases and J by 8 bases, with 16 bases between them. CDR3 protein: CASSTSGVPSNVLTF. CDR3 coding DNA: TGTGCCAGCAGTACTTCAGGGGTCCCCTCCAACGTCCTGACTTTC.

Notes on this clonotype: One end of the junction is discordant with germline, which a read error may explain. The chain joins TRBV20-1 to TRBJ2-3; D gene uncertain. Germline-derived CDR1 and CDR2 are DFQATT and SNEGSKA (reference sequence). There are 13 residues in the CDR3. CDR3 sequence: CSARDSSTDAQYF. Written as DNA, the CDR3 is TGCAGTGCTAGAGACTCCTCCACAGATGCGCAGTATTTT.

This clonotype was found a few times. This chain uses TRBV15 with TRBJ2-1; D remains unclear. Germline V gives CDR1 LNHNV, CDR2 YYDKDF (reference sequence). The germline V and J ends were trimmed by 2 bases and 16 bases, with 18 bases remaining between them. CDR3 length equals 13 residues. The CDR3 here is CATSRPALTRIFF. CDR3 DNA: TGTGCCACCAGCAGACCGGCCTTAACACGAATTTTCTTC.

The V call is TRBV7-2, the J call TRBJ2-7, with 9 bases fitting TRBD2. Trimming cost V 5 bases and J 2 bases; bases outside gene matches: 10. CDR3 length: 16 residues. CDR1 is SGHTA and CDR2 is FQGNSA in the germline V gene. The CDR3 coding sequence is TGTGCCAGCAGCAAGAAAGCTAGCGGGATGGCCTACGAGCAGTACTTC. Protein product: CASSKKASGMAYEQYF.

This chain links TRBV7-9 with TRBJ2-1; TRBD2 matches at 8 bases. CDR1 is SEHNR, CDR2 FQNEAQ, per germline (reference sequence). V dropped 3 bases and J dropped 8; count of bases not matched to a gene: 9. This CDR3 has 15 residues. CDR3: CASSFPGLGIHEQFF. CDR3 bases: TGTGCCAGCAGCTTCCCGGGACTAGGCATCCATGAGCAGTTCTTC.

The chain recombines TRBV5-1 with TRBJ2-5; possibly TRBD1 or TRBD2 for D (5 bases each). Germline V gives CDR1 SGHRS, CDR2 YFSETQ. The CDR3 runs to 15 residues. V dropped 4 bases and J dropped 0 bases, with 13 bases sitting between them. CDR3 in amino acids: CASSKSGTNQETQYF. The CDR3 DNA reads TGCGCCAGCAGCAAGTCCGGGACGAACCAAGAGACCCAGTACTTC.

Comments on this clonotype: The junction does not match germline at one end; this may be a read error. The V gene is TRBV18, the J gene TRBJ2-3, with TRBD2 matching 7 bases. Germline lookup yields CDR1 KGHSH and CDR2 LQKENI. The CDR3 spans 12 residues. CDR3 sequence (DNA): TGTGTCAGCTCACCGGGGGGAGATACGCAGTATTTT. Protein sequence: CVSSPGGDTQYF.

The rearrangement uses TRBV7-2 and TRBJ2-3; 8 nucleotides align to TRBD1. V was pared by 6 bases and J by 4 bases, with 6 bases of the junction left unmatched. The CDR3 loop spans 14 amino acids. Looked up from germline, CDR1 is SGHTA and CDR2 is FQGNSA. The CDR3 reads CASRMTGAPDTQYF. The DNA of the CDR3 is TGTGCCAGCAGGATGACAGGGGCCCCAGATACGCAGTATTTT.

This clonotype appeared many times. The V gene is TRBV25-1, the J gene TRBJ2-3; D unresolved. The CDR3 loop spans 13 amino acids. The germline CDR1 and CDR2 sequences are MGHDK and SYGVNS. V lost 6 bases, J lost 1 base, and 8 bases lay in between. The CDR3 DNA is TGTGCCAGCAGGGGCTTAGGCACAGATACGCAGTATTTT. This translates into CASRGLGTDTQYF. Drawing the rest from reference TRBV25-1 and TRBJ2-3, the complete variable domain is EADIYQTPRYLVIGTGKKITLECSQTMGHDKMYWYQQDPGMELHLIHYSYGVNSTEKGDLSSESTVSRIRTEHFPLTLESARPSHTSQYLCASRGLGTDTQYFGPGTRLTVL.

About this clonotype itself: A clone one base away is much larger, so this may be a read error. The chain carries TRBV10-3 and TRBJ2-7, with 7 bases aligning to TRBD1. The germline V gene has CDR1 ENHRY and CDR2 SYGVKD. V shed 5 bases and J 3 bases; nucleotides not matched to a gene: 1. The CDR3 spans 12 residues. CDR3 coding DNA: TGTGCCATCAGTCGGGACAGCTACGAGCAGTACTTC. Amino acid sequence: CAISRDSYEQYF.

On this clonotype: A junction boundary mismatches the germline segment, possibly from a read error. V usage is TRBV4-3 and J usage is TRBJ2-1; 9 positions agree with TRBD2. This CDR3 is built from 17 residues. Looked up from germline, CDR1 is LGHNA and CDR2 is YSLEER. This chain's CDR3 is CASSPRPAGGPYNQQFF. In nucleotides, the CDR3 is TGCGCCAGCAGCCCTCGGCCAGCGGGAGGCCCTTACAATCAGCAGTTCTTC.

This clonotype occurred many times. The rearrangement uses TRBV9 and TRBJ1-1, with a weak D call TRBD1 (6 bases). Germline loops: CDR1 SGDLS, CDR2 YYNGEE. V was pared by 3 bases and J by 6 bases, with 18 bases between. The CDR3 has 15 amino acids. The CDR3 reads CASSGPWVGGAEAFF. CDR3 bases: TGTGCCAGCAGCGGACCGTGGGTGGGGGGCGCTGAAGCTTTCTTT.

In its sample, this clonotype was seen many times. This chain connects TRBV5-4 to TRBJ2-2; possible D gene TRBD1, 5 bases. The CDR3 has 14 residues. The germline V and J ends were trimmed by 4 bases and 6 bases, with 13 bases remaining between them. Germline-derived CDR1 and CDR2 are SGHNT and YYREEE (reference sequence). Here the CDR3 reads CASSSRVLSGELFF. The CDR3 DNA is TGTGCCAGCAGCAGCAGGGTATTATCCGGGGAGCTGTTTTTT.